This record concerns one TCR beta chain sequence. The record originates from a study of blood T cell repertoires in COVID-19. Study at large: Sample material is recorded as cDNA or gDNA derived from T cells, B-cell-depleted T cells, or PBMCs.

Germline loops: CDR1 SEHNR, CDR2 FQNEAQ (reference sequence). The ends lost 1 base at V and 4 bases at J; junction bases unmatched: 4. The CDR3 consists of 16 residues. Per the original data handling: Using reference gene primer amplification, nucleated cell counts were estimated. Sequencing was performed with immunoSEQ multiplex PCR; in TCRdb, only in-frame clones are kept and a portion is missing. V and J calls and clone size follow that table, whereas D and trimming were derived from the DNA. The sample shows nearly 200,000 clones, approximately 90% of them seen only once. The sequenced sample was peripheral blood. The rearrangement links TRBV7-9 to TRBJ1-5, with 10 bases identical to TRBD1. This TCR came from a woman between 35 and 50 years old who had recovered from COVID-19. CDR3 region: CASSLGTGGRNQPQHF. Written as DNA, the CDR3 is TGTGCCAGCAGCTTAGGGACAGGGGGTCGGAATCAGCCCCAGCATTTT.